Given below is one TCR beta chain in context. This entry belongs to a study of blood T cell repertoires in COVID-19. Overall study context: The analysed material was cDNA or gDNA that came from T cells, B-cell-depleted T cells, or PBMCs.

Using immunoSEQ multiplex PCR, the repertoire was profiled, and TCRdb retains in-frame clones only, with some absent. The sample records about 200,000 clones, 88% being singletons. The TCR sequence derives from a man in his late teens or twenties with active or convalescent COVID-19. Sequences were obtained from peripheral blood.

CDR3 protein: CASSEVSGQDYGYTF. The DNA of the CDR3 is TGTGCCAGCAGTGAAGTCTCCGGACAGGACTATGGCTACACCTTC. The V and J genes are TRBV2 and TRBJ1-2; 7 bases are a match to TRBD1. This CDR3 region has 15 residues. Looked up from germline, CDR1 is SNHLY and CDR2 is FYNNEI. The J segment lost 3 bases and the V segment lost 1 base, leaving 5 bases of the junction unmatched.